These 15 T cell receptor beta chains came from one sample sequenced in a study of blood T cell repertoires in COVID-19. The assay was immunoSEQ multiplex PCR, and TCRdb's table has in-frame clones only and misses some. Here the sample spans 40,000 to 50,000 clones, roughly 76% being singletons. What was sequenced was peripheral blood. The receptor set was obtained from a man aged 70 or older with active or convalescent COVID-19.

V usage is TRBV6-6 and J usage is TRBJ1-5; tentatively, D is TRBD1 (6 bases). V was trimmed by 6 bases and J by 5 bases, leaving 11 bases between them. This CDR3 is 13 amino acids long. CDR1 MNHNY and CDR2 SVGAGI come from the germline V gene (reference sequence). The CDR3 coding sequence is TGTGCCAGCAGCCTACAGGGAGATCAGCCCCAGCATTTT. This translates into CASSLQGDQPQHF.

This clone was picked up a small number of times. The chain carries TRBV5-1 and TRBJ1-3; TRBD1 might be the D (5 bases). Germline values: CDR1 SGHRS, CDR2 YFSETQ. The CDR3 is made up of 16 amino acids. V was trimmed by 4 bases and J by 1 base, leaving 15 bases between them. The CDR3 loop is CASSPLGGSSGNTIYF. The DNA of the CDR3 is TGCGCCAGCAGCCCTCTCGGGGGGTCATCTGGAAACACCATATATTTT.

The chain joins TRBV3-1 (or the pseudogene TRBV3-2) to TRBJ2-1; TRBD1 agrees at 12 bases. The CDR3 is 14 amino acids. The junction had 6 bases not matched to a gene; V was cut back by 5 bases and J by 10 bases. CDR1 and CDR2 from the germline V gene are LGHDT and YNNKEL (reference sequence). The DNA of the CDR3 is TGTGCCAGCAGCATGGGACAGGGGGCGCGGGAGCAGTTCTTC. Residues: CASSMGQGAREQFF.

J is TRBJ1-4 and V is TRBV2; tentatively, D is TRBD1 (5 bases). The CDR3 consists of 11 residues. Trimming pared 8 bases from V and 7 bases from J, leaving 8 bases between. From germline, CDR1 is SNHLY and CDR2 FYNNEI. Here the CDR3 DNA reads TGTGCCAGCCTGGGGCTTGAAAAACTGTTTTTT. Its protein is CASLGLEKLFF. Based on the CDR3 plus reference TRBV2 and TRBJ1-4, the full variable domain is EPEVTQTPSHQVTQMGQEVILRCVPISNHLYFYWYRQILGQKVEFLVSFYNNEISEKSEIFDDQFSVERPDGSNFTLKIRSTKLEDSAMYFCASLGLEKLFFGSGTQLSVL.

This rearrangement joins TRBV5-4 to TRBJ1-4, with no clear D. V dropped 4 bases and J dropped 1 base, with 8 bases sitting between them. This CDR3 contains 14 residues. Germline V gene lookup returns CDR1 SGHNT and CDR2 YYREEE (reference sequence). CDR3 sequence: CASSVRGTNEKLFF. CDR3 coding DNA: TGTGCCAGCAGCGTGAGAGGAACTAATGAAAAACTGTTTTTT.

The chain joins TRBV5-4 to TRBJ1-2; D may be TRBD1 (5 bases). Germline loops: CDR1 SGHNT, CDR2 YYREEE (reference sequence). V shed 6 bases and J shed 2 bases, with 17 bases lying between them. The CDR3 is 15 amino acids. The CDR3, as DNA: TGTGCCAGCACCTCGTCCGTCGGGGGGAACTATGGCTACACCTTC. It yields the protein CASTSSVGGNYGYTF.

In nucleotides, the CDR3 is TGTGCCACCAGCAGAGATGGACCGGAGGGGCAGTACTTC. This codes for CATSRDGPEGQYF. V usage is TRBV15 and J usage is TRBJ2-7, with a tentative D call TRBD2 (6 bases). Germline CDR1 reads LNHNV; CDR2 reads YYDKDF (reference sequence). This CDR3 contains 13 residues. V shed 0 bases and J shed 9 bases, with 12 bases lying between them. The complete variable domain, with remaining parts taken from reference TRBV15 and TRBJ2-7, reads DAMVIQNPRYQVTQFGKPVTLSCSQTLNHNVMYWYQQKSSQAPKLLFHYYDKDFNNEADTPDNFQSRRPNTSFCFLDIRSPGLGDTAMYLCATSRDGPEGQYFGPGTRLTVT.

This chain joins TRBV2 and TRBJ2-3; D remains unclear. From germline, CDR1 is SNHLY and CDR2 FYNNEI. CDR3 size: 16 residues. With 7 bases removed from V and 5 bases from J, the gap between germline ends came to 22 bases. CDR3 sequence: CASKVNPSILQDTQYF. CDR3 DNA: TGTGCCAGCAAAGTGAATCCATCGATATTACAAGATACGCAGTATTTT. The whole variable domain, remainder taken from reference TRBV2 and TRBJ2-3, is EPEVTQTPSHQVTQMGQEVILRCVPISNHLYFYWYRQILGQKVEFLVSFYNNEISEKSEIFDDQFSVERPDGSNFTLKIRSTKLEDSAMYFCASKVNPSILQDTQYFGPGTRLTVL.

Judged by abundance, this clone is medium-sized. The chain combines TRBV28 with TRBJ1-3; D not resolved. With 2 bases removed from V and 4 bases from J, the gap between germline ends came to 9 bases. The CDR3 is 14 residues long. CDR1 is MDHEN, CDR2 SYDVKM, per germline. DNA for the CDR3: TGTGCCAGCAGTTTAGTGTCAGTCGGAAACACCATATATTTT. It yields the protein CASSLVSVGNTIYF.

The V and J genes are TRBV7-2 and TRBJ2-2; 7 bases line up with TRBD2. Looked up from germline, CDR1 is SGHTA and CDR2 is FQGNSA. CDR3 length equals 13 residues. The V segment lost 7 bases and the J segment 1 base; nucleotides outside the gene matches: 0. The CDR3 region is CASTGGNTGELFF. The CDR3 bases are TGTGCCAGCACGGGGGGGAACACCGGGGAGCTGTTTTTT.

V usage is TRBV9 and J usage is TRBJ1-2; TRBD1 matches 8 bases. CDR1 and CDR2 from the germline V gene are SGDLS and YYNGEE. The trim removed 5 bases at V and 4 bases at J, leaving 19 bases unmatched. This CDR3 spans 18 amino acids. The CDR3 DNA is TGTGCCAGCAGTCCGACAGGACAGGGTGGTGAGGGAATCTATGGCTACACCTTC. Its protein is CASSPTGQGGEGIYGYTF.

The chain has TRBV19 and TRBJ2-1; 9 positions agree with TRBD2. Germline V gene data show CDR1 as LNHDA and CDR2 as SQIVND (reference sequence). The CDR3 is 15 amino acids. The trim removed 7 bases at V and 5 bases at J, leaving 9 bases unmatched. The CDR3 DNA follows: TGTGCCAGTACGCCCCTAGCGGGATTCCACAATGAGCAGTTCTTC. This codes for CASTPLAGFHNEQFF.

The chain joins TRBV7-9 to TRBJ2-3; D call uncertain. The V and J ends lost 8 bases and 1 base respectively, with 10 bases between them. The germline V gene has CDR1 SEHNR and CDR2 FQNEAQ (reference sequence). This CDR3 comprises 13 residues. In nucleotides, the CDR3 is TGTGCCAGCTGCGATTACCGCACAGATACGCAGTATTTT. Its protein is CASCDYRTDTQYF.

The chain has TRBV5-1 and TRBJ2-2; TRBD2 matches at 11 bases. CDR3 length: 16 residues. CDR1 and CDR2 (germline): SGHRS, YFSETQ. V lost 4 bases to trimming and J lost 3 bases; unmatched junction nucleotides: 5. In nucleotides, the CDR3 is TGCGCCAGCAGCACGGGACTAGCGGAGTACACCGGGGAGCTGTTTTTT. It encodes CASSTGLAEYTGELFF.

The chain employs TRBV6-5 and TRBJ2-5, with 12 bases aligning to TRBD1. CDR3 length: 15 residues. Germline CDR1 is MNHEY and CDR2 is SVGAGI. V lost 2 bases, J lost 7 bases, and 5 bases stayed unmatched. In nucleotides, the CDR3 is TGTGCCAGCAGTTACCGGGACAGGGGGCCGGTGACCCAGTACTTC. Its protein product is CASSYRDRGPVTQYF.